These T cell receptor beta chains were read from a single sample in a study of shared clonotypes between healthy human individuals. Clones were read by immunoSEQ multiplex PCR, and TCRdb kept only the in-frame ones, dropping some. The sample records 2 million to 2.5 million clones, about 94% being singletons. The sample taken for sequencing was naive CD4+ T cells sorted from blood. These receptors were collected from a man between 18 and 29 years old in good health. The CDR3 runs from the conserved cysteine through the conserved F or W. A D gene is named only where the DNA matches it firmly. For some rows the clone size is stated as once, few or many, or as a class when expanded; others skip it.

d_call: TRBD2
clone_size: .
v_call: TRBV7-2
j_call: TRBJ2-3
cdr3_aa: CASSLEASGGGTQYF
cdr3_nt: TGTGCCAGCAGCTTAGAGGCTAGCGGGGGGGGTACGCAGTATTTT

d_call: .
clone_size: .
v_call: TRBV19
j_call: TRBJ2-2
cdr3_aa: CASSFQGDTGELFF
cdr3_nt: TGTGCCAGTAGTTTCCAGGGTGACACCGGGGAGCTGTTTTTT

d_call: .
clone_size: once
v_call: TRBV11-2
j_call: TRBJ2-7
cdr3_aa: CASTRGSVAPYEQYF
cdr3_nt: TGTGCCAGCACCAGAGGAAGTGTAGCCCCCTACGAGCAGTACTTC

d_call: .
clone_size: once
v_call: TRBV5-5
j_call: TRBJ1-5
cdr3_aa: CASSLDSGPQPQHF
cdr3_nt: TGTGCCAGCAGCTTGGATTCAGGGCCCCAGCCCCAGCATTTT

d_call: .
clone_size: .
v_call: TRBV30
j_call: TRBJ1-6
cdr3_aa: CAWSGSYNSPLHF
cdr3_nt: TGTGCCTGGAGTGGTTCCTATAATTCACCCCTCCACTTT

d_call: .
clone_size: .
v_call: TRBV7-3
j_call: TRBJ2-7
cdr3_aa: CASSFKSNYEQYF
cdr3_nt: TGTGCCAGCAGCTTTAAATCCAACTACGAGCAGTACTTC

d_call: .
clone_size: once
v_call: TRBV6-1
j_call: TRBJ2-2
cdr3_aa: CASAKGQGTGELFF
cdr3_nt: TGTGCCAGCGCGAAAGGGCAGGGAACCGGGGAGCTGTTTTTT

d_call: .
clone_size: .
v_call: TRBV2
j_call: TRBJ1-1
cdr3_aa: CASSKIIGNTEAFF
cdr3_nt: TGTGCCAGCAGTAAGATTATTGGGAACACTGAAGCTTTCTTT

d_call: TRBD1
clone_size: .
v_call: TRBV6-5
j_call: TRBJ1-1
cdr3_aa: CASSYSRTGNTEAFF
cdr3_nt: TGTGCCAGCAGTTACTCGCGGACAGGGAACACTGAAGCTTTCTTT

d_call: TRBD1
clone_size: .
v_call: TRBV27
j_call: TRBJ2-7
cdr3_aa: CASSLRQGARDEQYF
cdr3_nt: TGTGCCAGCAGTTTACGCCAGGGGGCGCGCGACGAGCAGTACTTC

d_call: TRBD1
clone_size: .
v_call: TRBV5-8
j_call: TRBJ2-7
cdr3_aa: CASSPETGRPYEQYF
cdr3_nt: TGTGCCAGCAGCCCCGAGACAGGGAGACCCTACGAGCAGTACTTC

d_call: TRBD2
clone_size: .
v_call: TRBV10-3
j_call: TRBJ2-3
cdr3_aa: CAIGGRAGGPTDTQYF
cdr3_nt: TGTGCCATCGGTGGAAGGGCGGGGGGGCCCACAGATACGCAGTATTTT

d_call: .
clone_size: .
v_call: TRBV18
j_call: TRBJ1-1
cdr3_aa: CASSPQEGRNTEAFF
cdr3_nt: TGTGCCAGCTCACCCCAAGAGGGTCGGAACACTGAAGCTTTCTTT

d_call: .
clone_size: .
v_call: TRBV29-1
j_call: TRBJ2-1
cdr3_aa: CSVATGEKSYNEQFF
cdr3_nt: TGCAGCGTTGCTACGGGCGAGAAATCCTACAATGAGCAGTTCTTC

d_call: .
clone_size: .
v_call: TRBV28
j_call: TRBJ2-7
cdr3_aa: CASRVAWSSYEQYF
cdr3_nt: TGTGCCAGCAGGGTAGCGTGGAGCTCCTACGAGCAGTACTTC

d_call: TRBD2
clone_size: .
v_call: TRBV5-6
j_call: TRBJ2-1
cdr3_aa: CASSTVGLAGGQSYNEQFF
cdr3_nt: TGTGCCAGCAGCACTGTTGGACTAGCGGGGGGGCAGTCCTACAATGAGCAGTTCTTC

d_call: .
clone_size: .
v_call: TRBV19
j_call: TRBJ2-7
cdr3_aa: CASSNGPRDLYEQYF
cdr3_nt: TGTGCCAGTAGTAATGGGCCGCGGGACCTCTACGAGCAGTACTTC